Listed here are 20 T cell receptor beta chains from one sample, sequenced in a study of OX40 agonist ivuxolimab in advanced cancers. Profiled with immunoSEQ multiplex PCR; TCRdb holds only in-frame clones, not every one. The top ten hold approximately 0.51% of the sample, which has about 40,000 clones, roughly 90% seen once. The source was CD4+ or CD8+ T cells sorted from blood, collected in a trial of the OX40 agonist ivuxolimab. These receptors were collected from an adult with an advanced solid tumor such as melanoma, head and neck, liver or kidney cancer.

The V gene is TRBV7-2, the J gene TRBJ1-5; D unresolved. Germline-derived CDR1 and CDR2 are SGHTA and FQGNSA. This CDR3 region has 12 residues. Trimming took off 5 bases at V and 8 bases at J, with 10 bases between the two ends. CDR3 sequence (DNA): TGTGCCAGCAGCACCGGACCAGAGCCCCAGCATTTT. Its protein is CASSTGPEPQHF.

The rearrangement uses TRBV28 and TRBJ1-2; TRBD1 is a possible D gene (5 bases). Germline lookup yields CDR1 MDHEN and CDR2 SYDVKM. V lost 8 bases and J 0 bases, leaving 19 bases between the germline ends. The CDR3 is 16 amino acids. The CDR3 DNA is TGTGCCAGCGGGCTACAGGAGACAACCTCTAACTATGGCTACACCTTC. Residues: CASGLQETTSNYGYTF.

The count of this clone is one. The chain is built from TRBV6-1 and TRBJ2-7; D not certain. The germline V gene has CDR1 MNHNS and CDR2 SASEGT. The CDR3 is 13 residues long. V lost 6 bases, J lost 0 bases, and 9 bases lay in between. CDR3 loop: CASRSPDSYEQYF. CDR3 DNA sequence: TGTGCCAGCAGATCACCGGACTCCTACGAGCAGTACTTC.

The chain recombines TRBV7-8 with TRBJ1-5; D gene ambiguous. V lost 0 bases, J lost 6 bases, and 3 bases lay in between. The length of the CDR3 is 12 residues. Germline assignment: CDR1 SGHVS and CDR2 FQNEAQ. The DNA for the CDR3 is TGTGCCAGCAGCTTAGCGGGTCAGCCCCAGCATTTT. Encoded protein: CASSLAGQPQHF.

CDR3 DNA: TGTGCCAGCAGATACGGCGTACCGACGCTAAATCAGCCCCAGCATTTT. Translated, it gives CASRYGVPTLNQPQHF. The rearrangement joins TRBV6-5 to TRBJ1-5; the D is unclear. Germline V gives CDR1 MNHEY, CDR2 SVGAGI. The V end lost 6 bases, the J end lost 4 bases, and 19 bases lay between the germline ends. The CDR3 is 16 residues long.

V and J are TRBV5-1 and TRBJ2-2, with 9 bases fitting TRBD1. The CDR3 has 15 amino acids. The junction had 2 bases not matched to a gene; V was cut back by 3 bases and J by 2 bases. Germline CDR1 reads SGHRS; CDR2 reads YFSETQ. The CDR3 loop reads CASSSGQGNTGELFF. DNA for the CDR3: TGCGCCAGCAGCTCGGGACAGGGAAACACCGGGGAGCTGTTTTTT.

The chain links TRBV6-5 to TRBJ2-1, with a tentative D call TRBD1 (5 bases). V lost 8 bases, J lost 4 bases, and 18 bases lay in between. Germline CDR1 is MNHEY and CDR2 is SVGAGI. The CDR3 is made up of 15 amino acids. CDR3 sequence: CASHTGDAKYNEQFF. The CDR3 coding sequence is TGTGCCAGCCATACAGGTGACGCAAAATACAATGAGCAGTTCTTC.

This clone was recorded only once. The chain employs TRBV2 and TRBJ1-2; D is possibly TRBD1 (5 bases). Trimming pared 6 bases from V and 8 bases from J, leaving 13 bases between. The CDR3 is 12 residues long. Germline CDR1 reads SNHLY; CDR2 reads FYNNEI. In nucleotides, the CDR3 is TGTGCCAGCAGCTATAGGACACAAGGCTACACCTTC. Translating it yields CASSYRTQGYTF.

CDR3 coding DNA: TGCGCCAGCAGCTTGGGATCCAGGCAGGGGAACACCGGGGAGCTGTTTTTT. Translation: CASSLGSRQGNTGELFF. This chain uses TRBV5-1 with TRBJ2-2, with D perhaps TRBD1 (5 bases). CDR3 length: 17 residues. Per germline, CDR1 SGHRS and CDR2 YFSETQ. Trimming shortened V by 0 bases and J by 1 base, and 13 bases separated the two germline ends.

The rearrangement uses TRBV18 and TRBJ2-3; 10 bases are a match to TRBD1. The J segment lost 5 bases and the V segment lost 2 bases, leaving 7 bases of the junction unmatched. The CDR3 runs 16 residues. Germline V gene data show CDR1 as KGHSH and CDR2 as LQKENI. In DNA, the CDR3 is TGTGCCAGCTCACCAATGGACAGGGGGTCGGAAGATACGCAGTATTTT. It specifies CASSPMDRGSEDTQYF.

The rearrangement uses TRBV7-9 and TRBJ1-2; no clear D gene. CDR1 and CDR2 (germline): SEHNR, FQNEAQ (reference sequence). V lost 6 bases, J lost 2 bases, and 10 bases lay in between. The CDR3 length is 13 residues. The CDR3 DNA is TGTGCCAGCAGTAAGACGGGAAACTATGGCTACACCTTC. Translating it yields CASSKTGNYGYTF.

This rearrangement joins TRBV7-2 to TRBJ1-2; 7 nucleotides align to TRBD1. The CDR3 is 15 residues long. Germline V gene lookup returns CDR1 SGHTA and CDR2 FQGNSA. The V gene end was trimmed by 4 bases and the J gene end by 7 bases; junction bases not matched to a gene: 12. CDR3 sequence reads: CASSSNPQGSAGYTF. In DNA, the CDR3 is TGTGCCAGCAGCTCCAACCCACAGGGGTCCGCTGGCTACACCTTC.

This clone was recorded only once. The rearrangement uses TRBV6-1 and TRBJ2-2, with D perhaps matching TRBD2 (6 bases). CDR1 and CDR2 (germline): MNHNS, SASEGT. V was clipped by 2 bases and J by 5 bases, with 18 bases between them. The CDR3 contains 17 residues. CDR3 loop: CASSESVFGGSTGELFF. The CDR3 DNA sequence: TGTGCCAGCAGTGAATCCGTCTTCGGGGGTAGTACCGGGGAGCTGTTTTTT.

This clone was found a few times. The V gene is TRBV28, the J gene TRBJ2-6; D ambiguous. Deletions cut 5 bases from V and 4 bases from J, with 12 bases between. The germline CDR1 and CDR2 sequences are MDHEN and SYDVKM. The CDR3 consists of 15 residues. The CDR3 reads CASSRTRAGANVLTF. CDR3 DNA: TGTGCCAGCAGTAGGACCCGTGCAGGGGCCAACGTCCTGACTTTC.

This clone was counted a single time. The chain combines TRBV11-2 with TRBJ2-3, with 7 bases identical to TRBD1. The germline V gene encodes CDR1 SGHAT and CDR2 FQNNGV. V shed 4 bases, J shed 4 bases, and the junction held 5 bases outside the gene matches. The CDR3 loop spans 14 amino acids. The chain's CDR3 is CASSSRQGSDTQYF. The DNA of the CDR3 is TGTGCCAGCAGCTCCCGACAGGGCTCAGATACGCAGTATTTT.

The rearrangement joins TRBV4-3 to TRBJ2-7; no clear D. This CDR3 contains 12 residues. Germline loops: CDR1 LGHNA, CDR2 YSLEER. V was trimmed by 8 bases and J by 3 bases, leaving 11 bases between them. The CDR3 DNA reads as TGCGCCAGCCCGAGATCCAGCTACGAGCAGTACTTC. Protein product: CASPRSSYEQYF.

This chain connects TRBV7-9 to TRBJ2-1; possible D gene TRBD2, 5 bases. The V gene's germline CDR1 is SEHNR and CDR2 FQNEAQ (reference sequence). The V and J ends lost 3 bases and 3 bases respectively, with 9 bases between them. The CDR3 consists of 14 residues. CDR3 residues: CASSFSGSYNEQFF. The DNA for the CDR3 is TGTGCCAGCAGCTTCAGTGGGAGCTACAATGAGCAGTTCTTC.

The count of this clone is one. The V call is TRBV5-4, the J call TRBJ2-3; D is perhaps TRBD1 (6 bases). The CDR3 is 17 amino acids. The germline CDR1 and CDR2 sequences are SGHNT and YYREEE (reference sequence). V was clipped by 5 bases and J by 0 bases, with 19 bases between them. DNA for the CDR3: TGTGCCAGCAGTCACCGAGGGGACATACGGAGCACAGATACGCAGTATTTT. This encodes CASSHRGDIRSTDTQYF.

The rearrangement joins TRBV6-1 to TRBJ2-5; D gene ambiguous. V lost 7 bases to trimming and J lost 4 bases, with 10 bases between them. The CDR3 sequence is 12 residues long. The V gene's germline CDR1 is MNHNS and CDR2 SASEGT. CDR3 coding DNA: TGTGCCAGCACCGAATCTCGAGAGACCCAGTACTTC. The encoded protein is CASTESRETQYF.

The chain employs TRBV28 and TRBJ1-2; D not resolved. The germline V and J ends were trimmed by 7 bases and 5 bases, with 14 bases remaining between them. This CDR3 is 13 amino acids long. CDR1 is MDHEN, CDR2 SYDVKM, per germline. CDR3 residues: CASMGTVTYGYTF. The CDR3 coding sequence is TGTGCCAGCATGGGAACAGTGACTTATGGCTACACCTTC.